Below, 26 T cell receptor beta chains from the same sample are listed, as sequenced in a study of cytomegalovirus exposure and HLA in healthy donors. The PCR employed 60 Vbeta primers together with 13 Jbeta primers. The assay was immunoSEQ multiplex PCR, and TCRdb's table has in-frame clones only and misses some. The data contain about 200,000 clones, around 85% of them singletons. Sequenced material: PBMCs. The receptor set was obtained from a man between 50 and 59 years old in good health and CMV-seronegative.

DNA of the CDR3: TGTGCCAGCAGCGCCCCGGGACAGGGCTCGGGGGCTTTCTTT. Protein product: CASSAPGQGSGAFF. The chain recombines TRBV7-2 with TRBJ1-1; 9 positions match TRBD1. CDR1 is SGHTA and CDR2 is FQGNSA in the germline V gene. There are 14 residues in the CDR3. J was trimmed by 11 bases and V by 5 bases; bases with no gene match: 12.

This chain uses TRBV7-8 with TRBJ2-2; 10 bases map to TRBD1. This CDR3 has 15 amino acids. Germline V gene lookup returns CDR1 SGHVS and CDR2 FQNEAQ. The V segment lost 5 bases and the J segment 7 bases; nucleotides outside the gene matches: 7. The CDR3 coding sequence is TGTGCCAGCAGCCCTGGACAGGGGGTGGGCGGGGAGCTGTTTTTT. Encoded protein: CASSPGQGVGGELFF.

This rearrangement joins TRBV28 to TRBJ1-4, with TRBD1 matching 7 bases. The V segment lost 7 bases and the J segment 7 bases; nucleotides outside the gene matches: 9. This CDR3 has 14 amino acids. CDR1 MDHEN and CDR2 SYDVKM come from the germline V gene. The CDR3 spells CASIKGGAGEKLFF. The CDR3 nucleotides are TGTGCCAGCATTAAAGGGGGCGCGGGTGAAAAACTGTTTTTT.

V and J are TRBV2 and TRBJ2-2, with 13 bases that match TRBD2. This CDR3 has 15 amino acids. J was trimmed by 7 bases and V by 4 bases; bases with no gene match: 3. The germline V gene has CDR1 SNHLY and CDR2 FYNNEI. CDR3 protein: CASSGTSGSVGELFF. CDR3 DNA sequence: TGTGCCAGCAGTGGGACTAGCGGGAGCGTCGGGGAGCTGTTTTTT.

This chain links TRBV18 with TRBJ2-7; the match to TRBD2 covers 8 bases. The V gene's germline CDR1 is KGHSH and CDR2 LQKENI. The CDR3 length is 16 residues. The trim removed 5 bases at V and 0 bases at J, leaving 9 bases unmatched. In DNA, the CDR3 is TGTGCCAGCTCAGGCGACGGGGGGGCCGGCTCCTACGAGCAGTACTTC. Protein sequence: CASSGDGGAGSYEQYF.

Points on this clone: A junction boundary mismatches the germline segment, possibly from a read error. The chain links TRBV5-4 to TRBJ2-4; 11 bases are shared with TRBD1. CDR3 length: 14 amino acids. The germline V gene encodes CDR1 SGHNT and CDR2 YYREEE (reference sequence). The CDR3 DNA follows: TGTGCCAGCAGCTTGGACCCGGGACAGGGGGAATTAGGCTTC. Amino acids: CASSLDPGQGELGF.

Here the CDR3 reads CASSLDRYEKLFF. CDR3 in DNA: TGTGCCAGCAGCTTAGACAGATATGAAAAACTGTTTTTT. The chain is built from TRBV7-6 and TRBJ1-4; no clear D. V lost 1 base and J 6 bases, leaving 6 bases between the germline ends. Germline CDR1 SGHVS, CDR2 FNYEAQ. The CDR3 sequence is 13 residues long. Full variable domain (missing parts from reference TRBV7-6 and TRBJ1-4): GAGVSQSPRYKVTKRGQDVALRCDPISGHVSLYWYRQALGQGPEFLTYFNYEAQQDKSGLPNDRFSAERPEGSISTLTIQRTEQRDSAMYRCASSLDRYEKLFFGSGTQLSVL.

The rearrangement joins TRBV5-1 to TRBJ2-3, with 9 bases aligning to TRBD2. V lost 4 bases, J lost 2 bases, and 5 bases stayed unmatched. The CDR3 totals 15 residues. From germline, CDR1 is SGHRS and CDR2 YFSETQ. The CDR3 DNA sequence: TGCGCCAGCAGCAGGGCGGGAGGGATCACAGATACGCAGTATTTT. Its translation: CASSRAGGITDTQYF.

The CDR3 protein is CASRSTFQGQTRQPQHF. CDR3 DNA: TGTGCAAGTCGCTCCACCTTTCAGGGACAGACAAGGCAGCCCCAGCATTTT. V gene TRBV12-2 combines with J gene TRBJ1-5; the table's D call TRBD1 went unverified against the DNA. TRBV12-2 is termed a pseudogene. CDR3 length equals 17 residues.

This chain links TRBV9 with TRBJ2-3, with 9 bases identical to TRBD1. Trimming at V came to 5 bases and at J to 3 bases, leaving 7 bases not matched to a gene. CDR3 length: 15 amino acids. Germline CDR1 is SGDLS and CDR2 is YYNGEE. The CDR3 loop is CASRSRDRETDTQYF. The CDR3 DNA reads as TGTGCCAGCAGAAGCCGGGACAGGGAAACAGATACGCAGTATTTT.

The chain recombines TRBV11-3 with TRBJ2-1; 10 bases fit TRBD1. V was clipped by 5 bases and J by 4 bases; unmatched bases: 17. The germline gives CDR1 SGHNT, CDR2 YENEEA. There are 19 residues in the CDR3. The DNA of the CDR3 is TGTGCCAGCAGCCCCGGATGGACAGGGGGGTCAACCGCTTACAATGAGCAGTTCTTC. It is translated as CASSPGWTGGSTAYNEQFF.

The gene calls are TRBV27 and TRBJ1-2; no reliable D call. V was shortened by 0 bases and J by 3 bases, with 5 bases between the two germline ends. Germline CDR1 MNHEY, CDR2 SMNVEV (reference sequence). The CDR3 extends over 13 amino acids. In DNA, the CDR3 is TGTGCCAGCAGTTTATCCCAGTACTATGGCTACACCTTC. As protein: CASSLSQYYGYTF.

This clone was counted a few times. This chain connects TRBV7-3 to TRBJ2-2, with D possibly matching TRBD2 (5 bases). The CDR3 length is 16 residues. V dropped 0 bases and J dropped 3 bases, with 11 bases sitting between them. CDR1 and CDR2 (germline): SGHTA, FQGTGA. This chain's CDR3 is CASSLTASRYTGELFF. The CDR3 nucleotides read TGTGCCAGCAGCTTAACTGCTAGCCGGTACACCGGGGAGCTGTTTTTT.

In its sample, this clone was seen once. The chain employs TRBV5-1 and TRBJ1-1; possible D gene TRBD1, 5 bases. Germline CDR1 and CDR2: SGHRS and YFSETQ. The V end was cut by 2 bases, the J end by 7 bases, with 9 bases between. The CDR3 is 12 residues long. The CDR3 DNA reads TGCGCCAGCAGCTTTAATCAGGGTGAAGCTTTCTTT. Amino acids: CASSFNQGEAFF. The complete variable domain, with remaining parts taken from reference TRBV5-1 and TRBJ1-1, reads KAGVTQTPRYLIKTRGQQVTLSCSPISGHRSVSWYQQTPGQGLQFLFEYFSETQRNKGNFPGRFSGRQFSNSRSEMNVSTLELGDSALYLCASSFNQGEAFFGQGTRLTVV.

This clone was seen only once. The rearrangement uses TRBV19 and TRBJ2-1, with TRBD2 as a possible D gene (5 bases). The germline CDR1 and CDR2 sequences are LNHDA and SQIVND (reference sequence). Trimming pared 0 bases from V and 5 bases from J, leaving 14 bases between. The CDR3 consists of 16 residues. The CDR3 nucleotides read TGTGCCAGTAGTATAGAAGGGAGCAAGTATAACAATGAGCAGTTCTTC. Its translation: CASSIEGSKYNNEQFF.

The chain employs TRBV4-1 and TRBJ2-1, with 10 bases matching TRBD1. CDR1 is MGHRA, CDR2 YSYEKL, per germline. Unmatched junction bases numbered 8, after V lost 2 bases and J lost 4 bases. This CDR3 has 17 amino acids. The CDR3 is CASSQTPGTGVYNEQFF. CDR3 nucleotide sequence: TGCGCCAGCAGCCAAACTCCAGGGACAGGGGTGTACAATGAGCAGTTCTTC.

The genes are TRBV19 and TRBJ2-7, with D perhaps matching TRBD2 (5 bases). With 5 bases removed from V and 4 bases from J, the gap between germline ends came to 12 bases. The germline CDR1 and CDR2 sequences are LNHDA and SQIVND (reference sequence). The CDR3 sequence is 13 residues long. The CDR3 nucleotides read TGTGCCAGTAGTCGAGCGGAAGGGTACGAGCAGTACTTC. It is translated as CASSRAEGYEQYF.

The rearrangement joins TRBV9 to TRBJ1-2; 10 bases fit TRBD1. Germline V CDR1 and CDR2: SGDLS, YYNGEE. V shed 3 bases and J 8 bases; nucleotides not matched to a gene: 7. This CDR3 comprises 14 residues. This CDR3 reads CASSGRQGAVGYTF. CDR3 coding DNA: TGTGCCAGCAGCGGAAGACAGGGGGCAGTAGGCTACACCTTC.

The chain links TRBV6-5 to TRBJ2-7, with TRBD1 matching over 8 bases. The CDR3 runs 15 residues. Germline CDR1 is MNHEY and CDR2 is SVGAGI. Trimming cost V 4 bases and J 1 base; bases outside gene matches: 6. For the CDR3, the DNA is TGTGCCAGCAGTTCTGACAGGGGCGAGTCCTACGAGCAGTACTTC. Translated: CASSSDRGESYEQYF.

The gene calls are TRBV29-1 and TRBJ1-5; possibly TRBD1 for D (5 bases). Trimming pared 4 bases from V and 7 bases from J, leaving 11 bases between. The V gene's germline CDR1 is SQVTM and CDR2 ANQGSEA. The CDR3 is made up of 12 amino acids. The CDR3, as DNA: TGCAGCGTTGGGGGACGGGGGCAGCCCCAGCATTTT. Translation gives CSVGGRGQPQHF. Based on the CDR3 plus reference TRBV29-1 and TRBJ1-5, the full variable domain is SAVISQKPSRDICQRGTSLTIQCQVDSQVTMMFWYRQQPGQSLTLIATANQGSEATYESGFVIDKFPISRPNLTFSTLTVSNMSPEDSSIYLCSVGGRGQPQHFGDGTRLSIL.

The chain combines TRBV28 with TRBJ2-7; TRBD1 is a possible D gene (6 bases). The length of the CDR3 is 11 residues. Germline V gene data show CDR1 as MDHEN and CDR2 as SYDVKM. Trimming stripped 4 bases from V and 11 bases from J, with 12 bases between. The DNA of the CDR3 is TGTGCCAGCAGTTCGGCAGGGGTGGAGTACTTC. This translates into CASSSAGVEYF.

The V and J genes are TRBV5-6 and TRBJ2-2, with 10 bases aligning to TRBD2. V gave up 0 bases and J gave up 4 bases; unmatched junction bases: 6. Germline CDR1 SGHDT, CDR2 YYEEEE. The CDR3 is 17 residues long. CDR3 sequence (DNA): TGTGCCAGCAGCTTGGCCAGGCTAGCGGGAGTCACCGGGGAGCTGTTTTTT. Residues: CASSLARLAGVTGELFF.

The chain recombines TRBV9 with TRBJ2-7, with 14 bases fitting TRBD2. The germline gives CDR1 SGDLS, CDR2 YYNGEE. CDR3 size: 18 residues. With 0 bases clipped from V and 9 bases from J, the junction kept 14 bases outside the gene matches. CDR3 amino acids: CASSVAEDPGLAGEGQYF. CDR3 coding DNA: TGTGCCAGCAGCGTAGCTGAGGATCCGGGACTAGCGGGAGAGGGGCAGTACTTC.

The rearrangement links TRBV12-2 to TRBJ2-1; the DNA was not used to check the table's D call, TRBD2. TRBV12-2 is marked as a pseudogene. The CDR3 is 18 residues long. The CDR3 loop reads CASRPLWGEATSYNEQFF. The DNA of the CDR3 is TGTGCAAGTCGTCCACTCTGGGGGGAGGCGACATCCTACAATGAGCAGTTCTTC.

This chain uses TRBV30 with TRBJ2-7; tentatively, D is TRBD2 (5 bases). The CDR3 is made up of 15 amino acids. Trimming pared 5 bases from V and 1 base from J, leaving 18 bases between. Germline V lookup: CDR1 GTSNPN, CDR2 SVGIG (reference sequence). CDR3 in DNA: TGTGCCTGGGGACCGGGAAACTCAACTTCCTACGAGCAGTACTTC. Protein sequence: CAWGPGNSTSYEQYF.

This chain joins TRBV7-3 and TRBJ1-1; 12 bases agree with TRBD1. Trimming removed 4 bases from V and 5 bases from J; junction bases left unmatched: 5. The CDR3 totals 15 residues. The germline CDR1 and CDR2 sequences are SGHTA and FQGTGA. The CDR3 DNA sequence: TGTGCCAGCAGCTCGGGACAGGGGGCTTGGACTGAAGCTTTCTTT. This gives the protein CASSSGQGAWTEAFF.